This TCR beta chain comes out of a study of cytomegalovirus exposure and HLA in healthy donors. The PCR employed 60 Vbeta primers together with 13 Jbeta primers. Generated by immunoSEQ multiplex PCR, the TCRdb table keeps only in-frame clones and is missing some. The table lists about 150,000 clones, 70% to 90% of them singletons. This clone occurred a few times. The V segment lost 7 bases and the J segment 6 bases; nucleotides outside the gene matches: 12. Germline V gene data show CDR1 as SGHNT and CDR2 as YENEEA. The CDR3 is 16 amino acids. The source of this sequence is a woman aged 40 to 55 in good health and CMV-seropositive. Sequencing was carried out using PBMCs. The chain carries TRBV11-3 and TRBJ2-7; TRBD2 matches at 13 bases. The chain's CDR3 is CASNKTSGRARLEQYF. The CDR3 DNA reads TGTGCCAGCAACAAAACTAGCGGGAGGGCCAGGCTCGAGCAGTACTTC.